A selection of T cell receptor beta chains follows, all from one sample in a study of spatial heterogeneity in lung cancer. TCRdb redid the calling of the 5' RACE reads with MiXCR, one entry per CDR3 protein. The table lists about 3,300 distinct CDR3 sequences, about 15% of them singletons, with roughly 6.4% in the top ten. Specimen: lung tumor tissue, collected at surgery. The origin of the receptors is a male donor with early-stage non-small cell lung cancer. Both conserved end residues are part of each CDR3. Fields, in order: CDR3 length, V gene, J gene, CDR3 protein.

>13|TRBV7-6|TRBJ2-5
CASASGRQETQYF
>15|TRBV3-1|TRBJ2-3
CASSQGQGFTDTQYF
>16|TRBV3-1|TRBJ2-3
CASSFRGGLGTDTQYF
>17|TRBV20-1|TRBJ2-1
CSARDLWGTRAPDEQFF
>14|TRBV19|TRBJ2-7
CASSVGRGPYEQYF
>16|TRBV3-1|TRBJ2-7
CASGLATSGTSHEQYF
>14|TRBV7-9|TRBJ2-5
CASSSQWVKETQYF
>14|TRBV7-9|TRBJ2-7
CASSLGQGNYEQYF
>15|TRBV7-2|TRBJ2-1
CASSLHAGAYNEQFF
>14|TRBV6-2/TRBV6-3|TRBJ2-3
CASTLRGPPDTQYF
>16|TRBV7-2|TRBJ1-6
CASKASPGDQNSPLHF
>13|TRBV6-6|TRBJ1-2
CASSSTGLYGYTF
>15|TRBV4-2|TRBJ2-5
CASSQDRTSGTAQYF
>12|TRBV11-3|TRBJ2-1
CASSLGRAKEFF
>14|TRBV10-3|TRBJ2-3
CAIREDRGSDTQYF
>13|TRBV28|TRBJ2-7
CASSDQTGTAEYF
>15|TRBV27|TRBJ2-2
CASRPGGAYTGELFF
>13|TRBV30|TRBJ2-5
CAWSVLGGETQYF
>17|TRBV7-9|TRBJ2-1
CASKDNQGQGSYNEQFF
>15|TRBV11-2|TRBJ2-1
CASSSLDRFYNEQFF
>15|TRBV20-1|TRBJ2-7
CSASLLTGRAYEQYF
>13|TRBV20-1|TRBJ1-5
CSATPRGWEPQHF
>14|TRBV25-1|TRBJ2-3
CASSDTGDTDTQYF
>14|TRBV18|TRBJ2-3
CASSPSRSTDTQYF
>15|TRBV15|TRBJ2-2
CATSPRLGVTGELFF
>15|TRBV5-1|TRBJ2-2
CASRQEKANTGELFF
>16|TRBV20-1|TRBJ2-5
CSARDNGGRFIETQYF
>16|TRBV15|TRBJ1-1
CATSRVGILTNTEAFF
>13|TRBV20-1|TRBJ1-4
CSALKSPREKLFF
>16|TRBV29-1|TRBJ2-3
CSVEDRLAGGPSTQYF
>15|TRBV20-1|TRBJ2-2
CSAFTGTANTGELFF
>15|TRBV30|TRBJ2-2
CAWSGLAGNTGELFF
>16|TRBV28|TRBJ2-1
CASSPPRPSSYNEQFF
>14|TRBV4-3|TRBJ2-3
CASSPSGRVDTQYF
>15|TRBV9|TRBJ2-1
CASSKETPGYNEQFF
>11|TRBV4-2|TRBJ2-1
CASSQGGEQFF
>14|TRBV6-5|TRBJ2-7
CASSYRGSSYEQYF
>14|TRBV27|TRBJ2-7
CASSLKGSSYEQYF
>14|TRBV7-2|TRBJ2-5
CASSTSTVLETQYF
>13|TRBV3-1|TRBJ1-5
CASSQVGGQPQHF
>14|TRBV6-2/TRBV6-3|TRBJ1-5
CASSRTGFNQPQHF
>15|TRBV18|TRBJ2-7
CASSPTLGVAYEQYF
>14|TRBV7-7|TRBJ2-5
CASSLTRAGETQYF
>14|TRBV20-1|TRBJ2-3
CSAAPLAGVDTQYF
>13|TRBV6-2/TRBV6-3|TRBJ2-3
CASSYSLADTQYF
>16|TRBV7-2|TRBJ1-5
CASSFMTGRNNQPQHF
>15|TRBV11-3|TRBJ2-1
CASSPGTGSYNEQFF
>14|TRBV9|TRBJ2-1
CASNPGTAYNEQFF